One and the same sample provided the 28 T cell receptor beta chains below, sequenced in a study of cytomegalovirus exposure and HLA in healthy donors. The primer mix had 60 Vbeta and 13 Jbeta primers. Sequencing used immunoSEQ multiplex PCR; TCRdb keeps in-frame clones, though not all of them. The sample yields 110,000 or so clones, just over 75% seen once. What was sequenced was PBMCs. The receptors shown here come from a middle-aged man in good health and CMV-seropositive.

The J gene is TRBJ2-2, the V gene TRBV10-3; TRBD2 matches at 9 bases. The trim removed 5 bases at V and 6 bases at J, leaving 7 bases unmatched. Germline V gene lookup returns CDR1 ENHRY and CDR2 SYGVKD. There are 15 residues in the CDR3. CDR3 in DNA: TGTGCCATCAGTCCATTAGCGGGGGAGTCCGGGGAGCTGTTTTTT. It specifies CAISPLAGESGELFF.

A remark on this clone: The junction does not match germline at one end; this may be a read error. The genes are TRBV2 and TRBJ2-6; D may be TRBD1 (7 bases). Germline CDR1 SNHLY, CDR2 FYNNEI. This CDR3 comprises 14 residues. This CDR3 reads CASKAGGLANGLTF. For the CDR3, the DNA is TGTGCCAGCAAAGCAGGGGGGCTTGCCAACGGCCTGACTTTC.

V is TRBV4-3 and J is TRBJ2-2; 11 positions match TRBD2. Germline CDR1 is LGHNA and CDR2 is YSLEER. With 0 bases clipped from V and 7 bases from J, the junction kept 13 bases outside the gene matches. The length of the CDR3 is 19 residues. CDR3 bases: TGCGCCAGCAGCCAAGATCGGTCCTTAGCGGGAGGGCCTGGCGGGGAGCTGTTTTTT. It yields the protein CASSQDRSLAGGPGGELFF.

In this sample, this clone turned up a few times. The V call is TRBV11-3, the J call TRBJ1-1; the D is unclear. Deletions cut 11 bases from V and 5 bases from J, with 12 bases between. Per the germline V gene, CDR1 is SGHNT and CDR2 is YENEEA. The CDR3 is 11 amino acids. The CDR3 region is CAGRAGTEAFF. The CDR3 DNA is TGTGCCGGGAGGGCGGGGACTGAAGCTTTCTTT.

V gene TRBV19 combines with J gene TRBJ1-6, with 9 bases aligning to TRBD1. Losses at the gene ends were 5 bases for V and 7 bases for J; bases not matched to a gene: 6. CDR1 LNHDA and CDR2 SQIVND come from the germline V gene (reference sequence). This CDR3 region has 15 residues. In nucleotides, the CDR3 is TGTGCCAGTAGTGTGTTGGACAGGGGCAATTCACCCCTCCACTTT. This encodes CASSVLDRGNSPLHF.

This clone was seen a handful of times. J is TRBJ2-7 and V is TRBV28, with TRBD1 matching 7 bases. The CDR3 is made up of 13 amino acids. The junction had 5 bases not matched to a gene; V was cut back by 3 bases and J by 6 bases. CDR1 is MDHEN, CDR2 SYDVKM, per germline. This CDR3 is CASSLTGTSEQYF. DNA for the CDR3: TGTGCCAGCAGTTTGACAGGGACAAGCGAGCAGTACTTC.

This chain links TRBV7-9 with TRBJ1-2; D is perhaps TRBD1 (5 bases). Germline-derived CDR1 and CDR2 are SEHNR and FQNEAQ (reference sequence). V gave up 7 bases and J gave up 4 bases, with 13 bases separating them. The CDR3 consists of 13 residues. The CDR3 reads CASTFGRGYGYTF. The CDR3 DNA sequence: TGTGCCAGCACCTTTGGGAGGGGCTATGGCTACACCTTC.

This clone showed up just a few times. The chain recombines TRBV2 with TRBJ1-3; a possible D gene is TRBD1 (6 bases). This CDR3 has 14 residues. The V end lost 6 bases, the J end lost 2 bases, and 11 bases lay between the germline ends. CDR1 SNHLY and CDR2 FYNNEI come from the germline V gene. CDR3 bases: TGTGCCAGCAGCCGGACAGTCGCTGGAAACACCATATATTTT. This encodes CASSRTVAGNTIYF.

The V gene is TRBV30, the J gene TRBJ2-3; 10 bases are shared with TRBD2. This CDR3 spans 19 amino acids. The trim removed 4 bases at V and 2 bases at J, leaving 18 bases unmatched. Germline V gene data show CDR1 as GTSNPN and CDR2 as SVGIG (reference sequence). The chain's CDR3 is CAWTVEAGSSGRVTDTQYF. The CDR3 DNA sequence: TGTGCCTGGACGGTTGAGGCGGGATCTAGCGGGAGAGTCACAGATACGCAGTATTTT.

V gene TRBV6-5 combines with J gene TRBJ2-7; no clear D gene. This CDR3 has 14 residues. CDR1 is MNHEY, CDR2 SVGAGI, per germline. Trimming took off 1 base at V and 3 bases at J, with 10 bases between the two ends. In DNA form, the CDR3 reads TGTGCCAGCAGTTACTTTCCAGGTCGCTACGAGCAGTACTTC. Translation gives CASSYFPGRYEQYF.

V gene TRBV6-1 combines with J gene TRBJ2-7; the match to TRBD2 covers 12 bases. The germline V gene encodes CDR1 MNHNS and CDR2 SASEGT. V lost 8 bases to trimming and J lost 5 bases; unmatched junction nucleotides: 10. The length of the CDR3 is 15 residues. CDR3 sequence reads: CASRTSGTRINEQYF. DNA for the CDR3: TGTGCCAGCCGGACTAGCGGGACCAGGATAAACGAGCAGTACTTC.

The chain recombines TRBV5-8 with TRBJ1-5; 8 bases map to TRBD1. V dropped 1 base and J dropped 5; count of bases not matched to a gene: 5. The CDR3 has 15 amino acids. The germline gives CDR1 SGHTS, CDR2 YDEGEE. The CDR3 reads CASSLLRGLHQPQHF. The CDR3 DNA reads TGTGCCAGCAGCTTGCTCAGGGGGCTGCATCAGCCCCAGCATTTT.

This sequence joins TRBV15 and TRBJ2-5; D is perhaps TRBD2 (7 bases). V lost 1 base to trimming and J lost 5 bases, with 14 bases between them. Germline CDR1 reads LNHNV; CDR2 reads YYDKDF (reference sequence). This CDR3 is 15 amino acids long. In DNA form, the CDR3 reads TGTGCCACCAGCAGAGGAGGGGGGGCTGGGGAGACCCAGTACTTC. Protein sequence: CATSRGGGAGETQYF.

This sequence joins TRBV4-3 and TRBJ2-7, with D possibly matching TRBD1 (5 bases). From germline, CDR1 is LGHNA and CDR2 YSLEER. The CDR3 has 15 amino acids. Trimming left V 0 bases short and J 4 bases short, with 13 bases between. The CDR3 spells CASSQDSGPGYEQYF. In nucleotides, the CDR3 is TGCGCCAGCAGCCAAGATTCAGGACCAGGGTACGAGCAGTACTTC.

This chain links TRBV18 with TRBJ2-7; D not resolved. This CDR3 contains 14 residues. V lost 6 bases, J lost 0 bases, and 12 bases lay in between. Germline CDR1 and CDR2: KGHSH and LQKENI. The DNA of the CDR3 is TGTGCCAGCTCGTTTTCAGGCAGCTCCTACGAGCAGTACTTC. This codes for CASSFSGSSYEQYF.

Remarks on this clone: At one of its ends the junction is not consistent with the germline gene, which may arise from a read error. This chain joins TRBV9 and TRBJ2-1; TRBD1 agrees at 7 bases. The CDR3 consists of 15 residues. Germline V gives CDR1 SGDLS, CDR2 YYNGEE. The CDR3: CASSATDRVTDEQFF. The DNA for the CDR3 is TGTGCCAGCAGCGCAACAGACAGGGTTACCGATGAACAGTTCTTC.

The CDR3: CASSLRGTSYQETQYF. In DNA form, the CDR3 reads TGTGCCAGCAGCCTCCGCGGGACGTCTTATCAAGAGACCCAGTACTTC. The rearrangement uses TRBV5-6 and TRBJ2-5; D is possibly TRBD2 (6 bases). CDR1 and CDR2 (germline): SGHDT, YYEEEE. The CDR3 sequence is 16 residues long. V lost 4 bases and J lost 2, with 18 bases in between.

This sequence joins TRBV7-9 and TRBJ1-1; maybe TRBD1 (5 bases). From germline, CDR1 is SEHNR and CDR2 FQNEAQ (reference sequence). The CDR3 sequence is 14 residues long. V shed 5 bases and J shed 4 bases, with 14 bases lying between them. The CDR3 reads CASSLLTDPTEAFF. In DNA form, the CDR3 reads TGTGCCAGCAGCCTTTTGACAGATCCCACTGAAGCTTTCTTT.

This chain connects TRBV12-2 to TRBJ2-7; the listed D gene, TRBD2, was not tested against the DNA. TRBV12-2 is a pseudogene. This CDR3 contains 12 residues. The CDR3 DNA sequence: TGTGCAGTCCGCGCGTTAAAATACGAGCAGTACTTC. Translation: CAVRALKYEQYF.

This clone has just a few counts. This rearrangement joins TRBV27 to TRBJ1-1, with D unclear. Germline assignment: CDR1 MNHEY and CDR2 SMNVEV (reference sequence). This CDR3 region has 14 residues. The germline V and J ends were trimmed by 3 bases and 0 bases, with 8 bases remaining between them. The CDR3 spells CASSLADMNTEAFF. The CDR3 DNA sequence: TGTGCCAGCAGTTTGGCGGATATGAACACTGAAGCTTTCTTT.

The chain links TRBV21-1 to TRBJ2-7; the table's D call TRBD1 went unverified against the DNA. TRBV21-1 is assigned pseudogene status. The length of the CDR3 is 12 residues. CDR3 sequence reads: CASDSGAYEQYF. The CDR3 DNA follows: TGTGCCAGCGATTCAGGGGCCTACGAGCAGTACTTC.

This clone was counted once. The genes are TRBV5-1 and TRBJ2-3; 9 bases agree with TRBD2. CDR1 and CDR2 (germline): SGHRS, YFSETQ. Trimming took 0 bases from V and 6 from J; bases not matched to a gene: 8. The CDR3 has 16 amino acids. In DNA form, the CDR3 reads TGCGCCAGCAGCTTGGCCGGCGGGAGGGCCACCGATACGCAGTATTTT. Translation gives CASSLAGGRATDTQYF.

The rearrangement uses TRBV2 and TRBJ2-3, with no clear D. Germline CDR1 and CDR2: SNHLY and FYNNEI. V gave up 2 bases and J gave up 0 bases, with 9 bases separating them. This CDR3 has 15 amino acids. The CDR3 DNA sequence: TGTGCCAGCAGTGAAATGGCAGTTAGCACAGATACGCAGTATTTT. Its protein product is CASSEMAVSTDTQYF.

This clone was seen a single time. The chain is built from TRBV28 and TRBJ2-2; D may be TRBD1 (5 bases). Trimming stripped 7 bases from V and 0 bases from J, with 15 bases between. Germline CDR1 reads MDHEN; CDR2 reads SYDVKM. The CDR3 runs 16 residues. CDR3 coding DNA: TGTGCCAGCACCCCAGGAGACAGAGCGAACACCGGGGAGCTGTTTTTT. It encodes CASTPGDRANTGELFF.

A note on this clone: An end of the junction differs from the germline gene, which may be a read error. V and J are TRBV4-1 and TRBJ2-6, with D maybe TRBD1 (5 bases). This CDR3 has 18 residues. Germline CDR1 and CDR2: MGHRA and YSYEKL. This CDR3 is CASSQVGGVSSGANGLTF. In DNA, the CDR3 is TGCGCCAGCAGCCAAGTTGGTGGGGTGAGCTCTGGGGCCAACGGCCTGACTTTC.

V is TRBV13 and J is TRBJ2-1; TRBD1 matches 12 bases. This CDR3 has 16 amino acids. Germline CDR1 and CDR2: PRHDT and FYEKMQ (reference sequence). V was pared by 5 bases and J by 9 bases, with 11 bases of the junction left unmatched. In nucleotides, the CDR3 is TGTGCCAGCAGCCCAGCCGGGACAGGGGGCGGAGGTGAGCAGTTCTTC. Protein: CASSPAGTGGGGEQFF.

The rearrangement uses TRBV25-1 and TRBJ1-4; the D gene is possibly TRBD1 (5 bases). The germline V gene has CDR1 MGHDK and CDR2 SYGVNS. Trimming removed 3 bases at V and 0 bases at J, with 11 bases between. The CDR3 consists of 16 residues. CDR3 protein: CASSEVDTATNEKLFF. The DNA for the CDR3 is TGTGCCAGCAGTGAGGTGGACACAGCAACTAATGAAAAACTGTTTTTT.

This rearrangement joins TRBV6-5 to TRBJ1-2, with 8 bases lining up with TRBD1. CDR3 length: 15 residues. V shed 2 bases and J 8 bases; nucleotides not matched to a gene: 10. CDR1 is MNHEY and CDR2 is SVGAGI in the germline V gene. DNA for the CDR3: TGTGCCAGCAGTTACGGGACTCTCACAGGGGGGGGCTACACCTTC. This sequence encodes CASSYGTLTGGGYTF.